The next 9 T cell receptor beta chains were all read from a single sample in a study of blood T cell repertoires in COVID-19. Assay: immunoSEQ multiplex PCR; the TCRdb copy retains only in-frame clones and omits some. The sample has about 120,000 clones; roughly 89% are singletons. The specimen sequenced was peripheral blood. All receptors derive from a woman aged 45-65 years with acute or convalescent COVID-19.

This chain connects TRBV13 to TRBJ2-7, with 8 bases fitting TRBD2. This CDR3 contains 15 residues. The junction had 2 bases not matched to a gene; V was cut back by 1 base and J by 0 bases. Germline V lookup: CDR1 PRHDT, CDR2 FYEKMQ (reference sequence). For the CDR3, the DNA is TGTGCCAGCAGCTTAGACGGGGGGGCCTCCTACGAGCAGTACTTC. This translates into CASSLDGGASYEQYF.

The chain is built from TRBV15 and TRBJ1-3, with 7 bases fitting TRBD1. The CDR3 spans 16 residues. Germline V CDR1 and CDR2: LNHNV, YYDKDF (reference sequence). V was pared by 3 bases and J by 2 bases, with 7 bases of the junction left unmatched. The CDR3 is CATSRLQGLAGNTIYF. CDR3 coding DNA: TGTGCCACCAGCAGGTTACAGGGGTTGGCTGGAAACACCATATATTTT.

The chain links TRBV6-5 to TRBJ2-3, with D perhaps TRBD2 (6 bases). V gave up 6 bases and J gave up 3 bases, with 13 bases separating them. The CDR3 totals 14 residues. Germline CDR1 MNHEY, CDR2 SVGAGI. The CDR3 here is CASRKPGGTDTQYF. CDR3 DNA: TGTGCCAGCAGAAAACCCGGAGGGACAGATACGCAGTATTTT.

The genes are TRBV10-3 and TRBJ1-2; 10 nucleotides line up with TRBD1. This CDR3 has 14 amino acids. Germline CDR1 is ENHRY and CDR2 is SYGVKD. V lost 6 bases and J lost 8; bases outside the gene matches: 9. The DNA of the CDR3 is TGTGCCATCAGGCCCACCGGGACAGGGGAGGGCTACACCTTC. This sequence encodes CAIRPTGTGEGYTF.

CDR3 region: CASRSGDSPLHF. The DNA for the CDR3 is TGCGCCAGCAGATCAGGGGATTCACCCCTCCACTTT. The genes are TRBV10-2 and TRBJ1-6, with a weak D call TRBD1 (6 bases). The CDR3 spans 12 residues. Deletions cut 6 bases from V and 8 bases from J, with 8 bases between. Germline V CDR1 and CDR2: WSHSY, SAAADI.

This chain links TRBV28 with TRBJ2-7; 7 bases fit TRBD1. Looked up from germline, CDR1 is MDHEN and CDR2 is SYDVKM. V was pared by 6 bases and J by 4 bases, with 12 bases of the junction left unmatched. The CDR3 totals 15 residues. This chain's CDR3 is CASRALGGVGYEQYF. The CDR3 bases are TGTGCCAGCAGAGCCCTAGGGGGCGTGGGTTACGAGCAGTACTTC.

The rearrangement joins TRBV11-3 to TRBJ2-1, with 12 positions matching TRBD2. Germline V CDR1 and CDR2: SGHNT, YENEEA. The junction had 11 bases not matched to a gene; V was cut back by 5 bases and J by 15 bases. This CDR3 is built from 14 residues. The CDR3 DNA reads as TGTGCCAGCAGCCCCTCGACTAGCGGGGGCCTTGTGTTCTTC. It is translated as CASSPSTSGGLVFF.

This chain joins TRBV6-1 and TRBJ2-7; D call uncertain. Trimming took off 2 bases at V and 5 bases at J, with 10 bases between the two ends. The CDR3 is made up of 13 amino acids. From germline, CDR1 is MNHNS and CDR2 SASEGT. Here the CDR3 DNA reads TGTGCCAGCAGTGAAACTCGGCGGAACGAGCAGTACTTC. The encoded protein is CASSETRRNEQYF.

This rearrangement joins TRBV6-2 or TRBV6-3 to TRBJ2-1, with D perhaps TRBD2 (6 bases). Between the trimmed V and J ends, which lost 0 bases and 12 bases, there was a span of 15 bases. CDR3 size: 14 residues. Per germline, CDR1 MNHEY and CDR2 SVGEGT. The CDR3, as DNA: TGTGCCAGCAGTTACTCGTGGGGAGGCCTAGGGCAGTTCTTC. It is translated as CASSYSWGGLGQFF.